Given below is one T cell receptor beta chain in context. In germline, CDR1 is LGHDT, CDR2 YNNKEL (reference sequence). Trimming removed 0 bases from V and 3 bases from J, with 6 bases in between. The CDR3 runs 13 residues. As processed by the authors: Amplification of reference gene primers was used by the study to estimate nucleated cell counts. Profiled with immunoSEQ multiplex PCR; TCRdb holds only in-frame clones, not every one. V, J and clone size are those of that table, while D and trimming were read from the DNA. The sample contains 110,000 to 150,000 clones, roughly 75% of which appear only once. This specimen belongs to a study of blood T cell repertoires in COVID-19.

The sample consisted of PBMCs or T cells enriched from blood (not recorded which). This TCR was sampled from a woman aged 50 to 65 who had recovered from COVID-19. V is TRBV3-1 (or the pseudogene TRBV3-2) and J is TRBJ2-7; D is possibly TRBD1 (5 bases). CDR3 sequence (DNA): TGTGCCAGCAGCCAAGATCAGGGCTACGAGCAGTACTTC. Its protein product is CASSQDQGYEQYF.